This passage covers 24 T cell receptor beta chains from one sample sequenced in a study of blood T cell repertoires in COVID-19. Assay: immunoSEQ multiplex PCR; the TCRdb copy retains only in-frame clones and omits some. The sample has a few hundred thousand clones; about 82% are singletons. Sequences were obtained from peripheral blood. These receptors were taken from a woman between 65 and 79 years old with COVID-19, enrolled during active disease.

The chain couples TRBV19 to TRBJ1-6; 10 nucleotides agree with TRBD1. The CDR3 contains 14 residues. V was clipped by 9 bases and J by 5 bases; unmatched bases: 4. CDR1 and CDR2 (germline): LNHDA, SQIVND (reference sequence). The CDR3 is CASRDRGDNSPLHF. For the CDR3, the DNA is TGTGCCAGCAGGGACAGGGGCGATAATTCACCCCTCCACTTT.

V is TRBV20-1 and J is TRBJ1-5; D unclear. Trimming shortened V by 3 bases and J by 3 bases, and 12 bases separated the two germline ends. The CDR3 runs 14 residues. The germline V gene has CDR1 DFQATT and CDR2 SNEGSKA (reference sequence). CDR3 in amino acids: CSASRGSLNQPQHF. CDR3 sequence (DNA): TGCAGTGCTAGTCGAGGCAGTCTCAATCAGCCCCAGCATTTT.

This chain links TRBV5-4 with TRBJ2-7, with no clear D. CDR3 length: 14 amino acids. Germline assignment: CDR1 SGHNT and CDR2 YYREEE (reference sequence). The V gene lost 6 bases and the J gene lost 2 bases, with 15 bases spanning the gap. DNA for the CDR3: TGTGCCAGCACCGATGGTCCCTCGGCCTACGAGCAGTACTTC. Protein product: CASTDGPSAYEQYF.

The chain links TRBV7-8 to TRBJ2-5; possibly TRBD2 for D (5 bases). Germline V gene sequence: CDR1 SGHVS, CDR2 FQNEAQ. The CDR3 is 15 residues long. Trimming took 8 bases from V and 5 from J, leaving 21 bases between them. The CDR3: CASCMRASGLETQYF. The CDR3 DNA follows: TGTGCCAGCTGTATGCGGGCTAGTGGGTTGGAGACCCAGTACTTC.

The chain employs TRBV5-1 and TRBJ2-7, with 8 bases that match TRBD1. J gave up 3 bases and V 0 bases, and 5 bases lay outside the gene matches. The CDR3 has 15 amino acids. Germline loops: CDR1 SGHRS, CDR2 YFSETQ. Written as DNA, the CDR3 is TGCGCCAGCAGCTTGGCCGGAGGACAGGGCTACGAGCAGTACTTC. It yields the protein CASSLAGGQGYEQYF.

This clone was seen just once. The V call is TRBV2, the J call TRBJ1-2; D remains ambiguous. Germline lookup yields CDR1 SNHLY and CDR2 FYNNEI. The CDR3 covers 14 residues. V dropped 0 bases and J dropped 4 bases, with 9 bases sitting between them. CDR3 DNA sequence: TGTGCCAGCAGTGAAGCGAACGGACTCTATGGCTACACCTTC. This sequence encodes CASSEANGLYGYTF.

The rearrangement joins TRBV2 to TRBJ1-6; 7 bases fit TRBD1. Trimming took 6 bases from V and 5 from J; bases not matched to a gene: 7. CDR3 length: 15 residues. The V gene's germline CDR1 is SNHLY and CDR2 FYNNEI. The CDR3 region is CASRAGTVNNSPLHF. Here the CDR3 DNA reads TGTGCCAGCAGGGCCGGGACAGTTAATAATTCACCCCTCCACTTT. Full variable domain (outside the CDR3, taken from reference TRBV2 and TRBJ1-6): EPEVTQTPSHQVTQMGQEVILRCVPISNHLYFYWYRQILGQKVEFLVSFYNNEISEKSEIFDDQFSVERPDGSNFTLKIRSTKLEDSAMYFCASRAGTVNNSPLHFGNGTRLTVT.

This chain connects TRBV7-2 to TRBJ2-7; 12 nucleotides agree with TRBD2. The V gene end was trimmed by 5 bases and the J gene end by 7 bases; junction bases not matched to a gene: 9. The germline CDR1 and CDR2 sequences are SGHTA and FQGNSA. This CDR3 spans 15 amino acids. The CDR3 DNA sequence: TGTGCCAGCAGCAGTCTAGCGGGGGGGCTTGGTGAGCAGTACTTC. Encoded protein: CASSSLAGGLGEQYF.

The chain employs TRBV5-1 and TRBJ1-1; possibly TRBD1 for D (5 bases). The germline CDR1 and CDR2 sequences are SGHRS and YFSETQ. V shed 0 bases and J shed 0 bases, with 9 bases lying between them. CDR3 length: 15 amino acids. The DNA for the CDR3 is TGCGCCAGCAGCTTGGTTGGGGGGTTGAACACTGAAGCTTTCTTT. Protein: CASSLVGGLNTEAFF.

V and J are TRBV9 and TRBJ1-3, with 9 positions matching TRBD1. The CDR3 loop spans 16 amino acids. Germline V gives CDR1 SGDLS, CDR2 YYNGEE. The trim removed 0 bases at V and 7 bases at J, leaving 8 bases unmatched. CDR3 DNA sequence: TGTGCCAGCAGCGTAGCTGGGACAGGGATTGTTAACACCATATATTTT. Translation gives CASSVAGTGIVNTIYF.

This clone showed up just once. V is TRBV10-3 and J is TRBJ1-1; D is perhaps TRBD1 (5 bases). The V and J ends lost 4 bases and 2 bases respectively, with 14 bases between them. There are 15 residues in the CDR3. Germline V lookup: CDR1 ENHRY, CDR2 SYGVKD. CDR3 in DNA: TGTGCCATCAGTGGGTCCGCAGGGCCAAACACTGAAGCTTTCTTT. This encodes CAISGSAGPNTEAFF.

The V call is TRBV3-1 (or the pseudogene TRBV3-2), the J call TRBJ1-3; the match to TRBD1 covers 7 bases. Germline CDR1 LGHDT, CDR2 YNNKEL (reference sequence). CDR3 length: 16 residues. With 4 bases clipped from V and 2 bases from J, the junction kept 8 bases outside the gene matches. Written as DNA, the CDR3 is TGTGCCAGCAGCCGTCACAGGGGCCACGCTGGAAACACCATATATTTT. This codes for CASSRHRGHAGNTIYF.

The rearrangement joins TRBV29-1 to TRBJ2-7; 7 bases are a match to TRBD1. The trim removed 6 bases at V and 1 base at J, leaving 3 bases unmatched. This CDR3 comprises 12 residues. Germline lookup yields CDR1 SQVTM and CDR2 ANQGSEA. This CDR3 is CSVGDSSYEQYF. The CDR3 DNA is TGCAGCGTGGGGGACAGTTCCTACGAGCAGTACTTC.

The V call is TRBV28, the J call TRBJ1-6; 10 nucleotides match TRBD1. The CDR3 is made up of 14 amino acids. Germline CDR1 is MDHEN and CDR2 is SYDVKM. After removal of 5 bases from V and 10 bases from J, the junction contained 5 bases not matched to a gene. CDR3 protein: CASSAGTGVSPLHF. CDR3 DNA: TGTGCCAGCAGTGCCGGGACAGGGGTCTCACCCCTCCACTTT.

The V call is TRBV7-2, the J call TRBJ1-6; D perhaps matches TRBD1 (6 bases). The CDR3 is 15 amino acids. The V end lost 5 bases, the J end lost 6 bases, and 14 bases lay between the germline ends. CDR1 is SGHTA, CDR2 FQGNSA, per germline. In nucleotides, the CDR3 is TGTGCCAGCAGCCCCGAGACAGGAATTAATTCACCCCTCCACTTT. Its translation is CASSPETGINSPLHF.

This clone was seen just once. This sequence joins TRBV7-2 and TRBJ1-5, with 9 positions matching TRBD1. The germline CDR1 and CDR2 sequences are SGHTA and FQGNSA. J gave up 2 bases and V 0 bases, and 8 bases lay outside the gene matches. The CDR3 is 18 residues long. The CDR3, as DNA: TGTGCCAGCAGCTTAGCGCCTTGGGGACAGGGAGGCAATCAGCCCCAGCATTTT. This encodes CASSLAPWGQGGNQPQHF.

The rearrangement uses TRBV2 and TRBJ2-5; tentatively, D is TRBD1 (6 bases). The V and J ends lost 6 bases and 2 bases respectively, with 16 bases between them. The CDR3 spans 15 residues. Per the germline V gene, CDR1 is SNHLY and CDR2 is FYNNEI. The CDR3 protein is CASRRAGQHQETQYF. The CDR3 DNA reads TGTGCCAGCAGGCGTGCCGGACAGCATCAAGAGACCCAGTACTTC.

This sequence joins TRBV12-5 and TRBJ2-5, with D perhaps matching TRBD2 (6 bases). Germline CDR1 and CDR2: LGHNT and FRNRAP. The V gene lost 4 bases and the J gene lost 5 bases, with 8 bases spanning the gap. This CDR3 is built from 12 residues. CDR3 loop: CASGSREETQYF. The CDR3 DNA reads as TGTGCTAGTGGTTCCCGGGAGGAGACCCAGTACTTC. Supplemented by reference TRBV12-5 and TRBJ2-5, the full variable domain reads DARVTQTPRHKVTEMGQEVTMRCQPILGHNTVFWYRQTMMQGLELLAYFRNRAPLDDSGMPKDRFSAEMPDATLATLKIQPSEPRDSAVYFCASGSREETQYFGPGTRLLVL.

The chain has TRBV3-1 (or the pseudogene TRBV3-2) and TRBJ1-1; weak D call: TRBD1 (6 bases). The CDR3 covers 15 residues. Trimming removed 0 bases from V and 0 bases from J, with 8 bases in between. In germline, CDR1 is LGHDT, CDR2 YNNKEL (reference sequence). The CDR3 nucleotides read TGTGCCAGCAGCCAAGATGGGGGCGTGAACACTGAAGCTTTCTTT. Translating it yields CASSQDGGVNTEAFF.

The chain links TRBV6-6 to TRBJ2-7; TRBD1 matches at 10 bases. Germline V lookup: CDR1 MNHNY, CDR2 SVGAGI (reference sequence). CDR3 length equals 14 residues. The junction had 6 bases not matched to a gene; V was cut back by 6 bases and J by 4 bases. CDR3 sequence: CASSRQGARYEQYF. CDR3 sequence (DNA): TGTGCCAGCAGCAGACAGGGGGCGCGGTACGAGCAGTACTTC.

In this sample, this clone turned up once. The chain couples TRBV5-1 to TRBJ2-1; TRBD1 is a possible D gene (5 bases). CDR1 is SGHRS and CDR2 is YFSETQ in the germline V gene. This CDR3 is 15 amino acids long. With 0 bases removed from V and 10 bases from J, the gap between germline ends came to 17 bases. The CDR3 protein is CASSLVTDDSREQFF. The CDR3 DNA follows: TGCGCCAGCAGCTTGGTGACAGACGACTCACGAGAGCAGTTCTTC.

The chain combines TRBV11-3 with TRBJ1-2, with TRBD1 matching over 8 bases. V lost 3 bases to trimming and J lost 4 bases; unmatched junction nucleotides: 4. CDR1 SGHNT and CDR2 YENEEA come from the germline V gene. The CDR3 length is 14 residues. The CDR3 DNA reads TGTGCCAGCAGCTTCCGGGACAGGTTCTATGGCTACACCTTC. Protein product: CASSFRDRFYGYTF. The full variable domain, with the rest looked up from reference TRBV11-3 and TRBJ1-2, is EAGVVQSPRYKIIEKKQPVAFWCNPISGHNTLYWYLQNLGQGPELLIRYENEEAVDDSQLPKDRFSAERLKGVDSTLKIQPAELGDSAVYLCASSFRDRFYGYTFGSGTRLTVV.

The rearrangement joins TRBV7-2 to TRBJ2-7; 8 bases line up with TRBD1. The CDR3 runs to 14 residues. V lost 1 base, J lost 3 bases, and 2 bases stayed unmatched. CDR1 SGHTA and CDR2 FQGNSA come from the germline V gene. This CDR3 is CASSLGTGNYEQYF. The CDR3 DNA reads TGTGCCAGCAGCTTAGGGACAGGGAACTACGAGCAGTACTTC.

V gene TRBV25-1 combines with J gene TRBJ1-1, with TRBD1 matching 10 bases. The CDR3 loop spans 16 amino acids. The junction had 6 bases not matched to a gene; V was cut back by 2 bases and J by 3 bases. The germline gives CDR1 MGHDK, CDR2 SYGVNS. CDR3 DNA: TGTGCCAGCAGTGAAGTCAGGGGGACAGGGGACACTGAAGCTTTCTTT. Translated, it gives CASSEVRGTGDTEAFF.